The sequence of this T cell receptor (beta chain) was determined in a study of cytomegalovirus exposure and HLA in healthy donors. Study-wide points: Accounts indicate the classifier identified cytomegalovirus status with strong specificity and sensitivity.

On this clone: Its antigen is currently unknown.

The V and J ends lost 0 bases and 7 bases respectively, with 9 bases between them. The CDR3 loop spans 13 amino acids. CDR1 SGHVS and CDR2 FQNEAQ come from the germline V gene. Profiling relied on immunoSEQ multiplex PCR, and the TCRdb table lists in-frame clones only, not all of them. The table lists tens of thousands of clones, approximately 95% of them singletons, with over 2% in the top ten. The receptor's source is a woman aged 18 to 35 in good health and CMV-seronegative. J is TRBJ1-1 and V is TRBV7-8; D remains unclear. The source material was PBMCs. The CDR3 reads CASSLAGGIEAFF. The DNA of the CDR3 is TGTGCCAGCAGCTTAGCGGGAGGGATTGAAGCTTTCTTT.